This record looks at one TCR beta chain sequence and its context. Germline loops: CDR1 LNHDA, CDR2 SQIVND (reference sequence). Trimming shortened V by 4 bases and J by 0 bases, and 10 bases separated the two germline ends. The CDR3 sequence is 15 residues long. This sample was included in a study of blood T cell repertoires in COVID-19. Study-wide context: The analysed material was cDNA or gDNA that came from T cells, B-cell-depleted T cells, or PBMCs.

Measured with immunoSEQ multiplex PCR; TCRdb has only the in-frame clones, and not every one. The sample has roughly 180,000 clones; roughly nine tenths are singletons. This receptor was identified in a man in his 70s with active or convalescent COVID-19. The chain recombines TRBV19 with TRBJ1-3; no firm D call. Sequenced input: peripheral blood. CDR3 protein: CASSTSSGSGNTIYF. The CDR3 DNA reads TGTGCCAGTAGTACCTCTAGCGGCTCTGGAAACACCATATATTTT.